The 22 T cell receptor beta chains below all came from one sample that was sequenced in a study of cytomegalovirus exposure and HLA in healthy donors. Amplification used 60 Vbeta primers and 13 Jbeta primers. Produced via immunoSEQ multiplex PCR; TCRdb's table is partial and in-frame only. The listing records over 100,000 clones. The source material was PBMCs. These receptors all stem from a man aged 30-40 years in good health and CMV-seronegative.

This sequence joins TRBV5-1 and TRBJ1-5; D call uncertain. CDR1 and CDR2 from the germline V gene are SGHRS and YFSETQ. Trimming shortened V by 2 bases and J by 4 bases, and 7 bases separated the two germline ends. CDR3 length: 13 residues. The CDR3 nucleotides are TGCGCCAGCAGCTTTGACACAAATCAGCCCCAGCATTTT. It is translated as CASSFDTNQPQHF.

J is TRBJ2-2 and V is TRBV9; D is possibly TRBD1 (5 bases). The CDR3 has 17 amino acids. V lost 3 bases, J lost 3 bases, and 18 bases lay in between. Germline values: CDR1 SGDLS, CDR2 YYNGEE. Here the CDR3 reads CASSANVDKWDTGELFF. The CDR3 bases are TGTGCCAGCAGCGCTAACGTGGACAAGTGGGACACCGGGGAGCTGTTTTTT.

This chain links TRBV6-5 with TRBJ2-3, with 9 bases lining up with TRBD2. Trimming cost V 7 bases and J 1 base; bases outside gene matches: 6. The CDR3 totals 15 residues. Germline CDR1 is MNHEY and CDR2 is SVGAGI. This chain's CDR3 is CASTRVAGGTDTQYF. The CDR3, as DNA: TGTGCCAGCACTAGAGTAGCGGGGGGCACAGATACGCAGTATTTT.

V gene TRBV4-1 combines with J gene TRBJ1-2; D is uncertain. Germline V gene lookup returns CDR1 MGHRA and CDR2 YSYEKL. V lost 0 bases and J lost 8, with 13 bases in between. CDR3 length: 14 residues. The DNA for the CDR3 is TGCGCCAGCAGCCAAGATAACCGAGGGCCCGGCTACACCTTC. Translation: CASSQDNRGPGYTF.

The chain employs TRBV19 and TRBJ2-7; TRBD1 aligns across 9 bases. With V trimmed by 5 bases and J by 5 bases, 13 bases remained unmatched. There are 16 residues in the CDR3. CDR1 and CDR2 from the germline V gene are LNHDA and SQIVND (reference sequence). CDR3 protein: CASSPGQGPLFHEQYF. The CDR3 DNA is TGTGCCAGTAGTCCTGGACAGGGGCCCCTCTTTCACGAGCAGTACTTC.

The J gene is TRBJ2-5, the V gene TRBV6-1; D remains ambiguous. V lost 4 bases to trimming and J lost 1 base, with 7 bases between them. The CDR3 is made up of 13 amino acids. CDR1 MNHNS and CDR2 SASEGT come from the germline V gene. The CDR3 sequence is CASSAQLQETQYF. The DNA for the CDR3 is TGTGCCAGCAGTGCTCAACTCCAAGAGACCCAGTACTTC.

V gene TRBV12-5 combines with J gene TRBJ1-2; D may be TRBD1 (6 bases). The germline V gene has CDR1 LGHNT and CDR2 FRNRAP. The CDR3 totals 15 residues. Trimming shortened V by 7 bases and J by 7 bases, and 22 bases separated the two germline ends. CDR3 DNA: TGTGCTAGTGCCCTGGGGGGGGCCCCCTTTGGTGGCTACACCTTC. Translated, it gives CASALGGAPFGGYTF.

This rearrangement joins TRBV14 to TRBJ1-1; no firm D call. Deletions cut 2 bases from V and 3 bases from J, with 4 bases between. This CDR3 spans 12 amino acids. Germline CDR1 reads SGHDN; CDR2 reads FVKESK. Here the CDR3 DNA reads TGTGCCAGCAGCCAACCTTACACTGAAGCTTTCTTT. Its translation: CASSQPYTEAFF.

CDR3 nucleotide sequence: TGTGCCAGCAGACTCGGGACTAGCGGGGGTGGTACGCAGTATTTT. This sequence encodes CASRLGTSGGGTQYF. The V and J genes are TRBV14 and TRBJ2-3; 14 nucleotides line up with TRBD2. Trimming removed 6 bases from V and 8 bases from J; junction bases left unmatched: 7. Per germline, CDR1 SGHDN and CDR2 FVKESK. The CDR3 sequence is 15 residues long.

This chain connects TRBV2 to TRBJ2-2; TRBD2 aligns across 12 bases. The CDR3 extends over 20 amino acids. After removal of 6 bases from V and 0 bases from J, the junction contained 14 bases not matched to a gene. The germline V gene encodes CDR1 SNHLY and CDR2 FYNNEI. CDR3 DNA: TGTGCCAGCAGCGTATCTACTAGCGGGGGGCGCTCCTCGAACACCGGGGAGCTGTTTTTT. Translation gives CASSVSTSGGRSSNTGELFF. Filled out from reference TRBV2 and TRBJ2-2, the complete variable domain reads EPEVTQTPSHQVTQMGQEVILRCVPISNHLYFYWYRQILGQKVEFLVSFYNNEISEKSEIFDDQFSVERPDGSNFTLKIRSTKLEDSAMYFCASSVSTSGGRSSNTGELFFGEGSRLTVL.

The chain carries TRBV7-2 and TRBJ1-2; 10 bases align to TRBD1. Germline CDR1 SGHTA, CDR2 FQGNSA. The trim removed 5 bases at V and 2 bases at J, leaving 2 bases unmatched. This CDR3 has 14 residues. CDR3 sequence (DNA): TGTGCCAGCAGCGCGGGACAGGGGAACTATGGCTACACCTTC. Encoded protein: CASSAGQGNYGYTF.

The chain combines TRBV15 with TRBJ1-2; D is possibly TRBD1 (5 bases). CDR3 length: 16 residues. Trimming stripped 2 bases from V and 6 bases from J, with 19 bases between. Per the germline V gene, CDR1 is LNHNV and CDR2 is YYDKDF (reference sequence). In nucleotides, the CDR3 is TGTGCCACCAGCAGAAGTACGAACGAGCAAGGGGATGGCTACACCTTC. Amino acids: CATSRSTNEQGDGYTF. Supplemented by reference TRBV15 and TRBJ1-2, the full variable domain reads DAMVIQNPRYQVTQFGKPVTLSCSQTLNHNVMYWYQQKSSQAPKLLFHYYDKDFNNEADTPDNFQSRRPNTSFCFLDIRSPGLGDTAMYLCATSRSTNEQGDGYTFGSGTRLTVV.

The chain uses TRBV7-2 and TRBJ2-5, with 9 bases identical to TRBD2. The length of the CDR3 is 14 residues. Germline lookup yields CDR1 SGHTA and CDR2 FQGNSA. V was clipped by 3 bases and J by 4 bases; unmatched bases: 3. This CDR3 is CASSLRGGRETQYF. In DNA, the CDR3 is TGTGCCAGCAGCTTGCGGGGGGGCCGAGAGACCCAGTACTTC.

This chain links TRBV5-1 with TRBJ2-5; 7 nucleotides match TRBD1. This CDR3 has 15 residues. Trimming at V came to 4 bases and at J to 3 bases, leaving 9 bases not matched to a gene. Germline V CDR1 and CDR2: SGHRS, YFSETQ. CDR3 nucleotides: TGCGCCAGCAGCCCTACGACAGGGCTAGAAGAGACCCAGTACTTC. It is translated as CASSPTTGLEETQYF.

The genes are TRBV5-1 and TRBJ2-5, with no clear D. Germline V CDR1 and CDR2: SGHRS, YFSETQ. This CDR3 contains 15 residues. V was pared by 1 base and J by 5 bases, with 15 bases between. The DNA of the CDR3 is TGCGCCAGCAGCTTGTATCCCCCCCCAGGCGAGACCCAGTACTTC. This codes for CASSLYPPPGETQYF.

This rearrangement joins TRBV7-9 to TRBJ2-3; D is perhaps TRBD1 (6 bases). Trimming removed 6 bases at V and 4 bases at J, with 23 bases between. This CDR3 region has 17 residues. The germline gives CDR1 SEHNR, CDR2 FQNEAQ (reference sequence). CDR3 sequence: CASRSPDTGFRADTQYF. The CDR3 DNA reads TGTGCCAGCAGATCCCCAGATACAGGGTTTCGGGCAGATACGCAGTATTTT.

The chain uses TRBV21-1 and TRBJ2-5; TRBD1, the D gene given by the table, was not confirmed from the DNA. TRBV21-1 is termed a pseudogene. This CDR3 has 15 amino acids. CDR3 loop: CASLFQTGPTETQYF. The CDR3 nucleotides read TGTGCCAGCTTATTTCAGACAGGGCCGACAGAGACCCAGTACTTC.

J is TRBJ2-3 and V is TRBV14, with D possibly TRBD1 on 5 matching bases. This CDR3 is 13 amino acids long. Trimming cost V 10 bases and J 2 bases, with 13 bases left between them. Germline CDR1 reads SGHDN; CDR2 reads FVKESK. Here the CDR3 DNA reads TGTGCCACCCAGGGCCAAATCACAGATACGCAGTATTTT. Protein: CATQGQITDTQYF.

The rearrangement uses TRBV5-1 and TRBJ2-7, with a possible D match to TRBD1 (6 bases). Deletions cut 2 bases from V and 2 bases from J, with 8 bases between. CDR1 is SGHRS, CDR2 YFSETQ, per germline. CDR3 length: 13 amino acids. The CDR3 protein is CASSFTGTYEQYF. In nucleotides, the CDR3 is TGCGCCAGCAGCTTCACAGGGACCTACGAGCAGTACTTC.

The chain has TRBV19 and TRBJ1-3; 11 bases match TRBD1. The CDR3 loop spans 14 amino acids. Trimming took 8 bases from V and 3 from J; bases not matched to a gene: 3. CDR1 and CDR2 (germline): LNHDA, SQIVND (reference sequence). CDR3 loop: CASGQGAFGNTIYF. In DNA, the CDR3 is TGTGCCAGTGGACAGGGGGCCTTTGGAAACACCATATATTTT.

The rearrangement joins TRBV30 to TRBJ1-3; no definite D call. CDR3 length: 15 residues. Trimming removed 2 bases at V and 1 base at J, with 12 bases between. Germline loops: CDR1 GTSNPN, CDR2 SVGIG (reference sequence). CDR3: CAWSPNGKSGNTIYF. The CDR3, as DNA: TGTGCCTGGAGTCCGAACGGGAAGTCTGGAAACACCATATATTTT.

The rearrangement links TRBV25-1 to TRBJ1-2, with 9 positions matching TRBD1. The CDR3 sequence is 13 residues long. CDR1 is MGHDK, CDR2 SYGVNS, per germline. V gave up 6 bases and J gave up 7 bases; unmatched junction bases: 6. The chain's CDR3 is CASRAQGAGGYTF. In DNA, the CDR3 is TGTGCCAGCAGGGCACAGGGGGCCGGTGGCTACACCTTC.